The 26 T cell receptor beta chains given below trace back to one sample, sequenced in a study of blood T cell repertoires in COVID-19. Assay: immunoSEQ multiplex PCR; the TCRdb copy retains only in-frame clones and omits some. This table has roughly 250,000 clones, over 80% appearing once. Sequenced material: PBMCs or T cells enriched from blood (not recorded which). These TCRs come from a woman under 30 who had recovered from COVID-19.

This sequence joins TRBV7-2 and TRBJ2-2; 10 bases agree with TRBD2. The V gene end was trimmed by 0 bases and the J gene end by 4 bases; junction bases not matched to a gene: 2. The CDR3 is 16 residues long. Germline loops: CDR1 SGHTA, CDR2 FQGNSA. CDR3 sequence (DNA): TGTGCCAGCAGCTTAGCGGCTAGCGGGAGCACCGGGGAGCTGTTTTTT. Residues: CASSLAASGSTGELFF.

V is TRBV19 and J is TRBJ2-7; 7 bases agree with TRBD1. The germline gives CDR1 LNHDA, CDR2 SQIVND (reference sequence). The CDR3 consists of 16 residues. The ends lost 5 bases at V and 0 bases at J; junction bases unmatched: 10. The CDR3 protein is CASSPFAAGGSYEQYF. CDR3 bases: TGTGCCAGTAGTCCCTTTGCGGCAGGGGGCTCCTACGAGCAGTACTTC. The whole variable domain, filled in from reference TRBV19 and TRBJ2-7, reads DGGITQSPKYLFRKEGQNVTLSCEQNLNHDAMYWYRQDPGQGLRLIYYSQIVNDFQKGDIAEGYSVSREKKESFPLTVTSAQKNPTAFYLCASSPFAAGGSYEQYFGPGTRLTVT.

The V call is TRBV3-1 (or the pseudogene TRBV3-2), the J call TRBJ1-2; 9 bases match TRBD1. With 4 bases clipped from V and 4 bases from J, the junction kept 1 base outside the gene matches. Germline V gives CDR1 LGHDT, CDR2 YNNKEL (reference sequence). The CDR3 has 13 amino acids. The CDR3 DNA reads TGTGCCAGCAGCCCGACAGGGGGCTATGGCTACACCTTC. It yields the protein CASSPTGGYGYTF.

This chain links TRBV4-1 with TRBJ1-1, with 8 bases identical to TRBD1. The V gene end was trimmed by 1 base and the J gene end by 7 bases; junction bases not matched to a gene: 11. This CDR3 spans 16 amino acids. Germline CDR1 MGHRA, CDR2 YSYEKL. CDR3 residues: CASSQAIQGATGEAFF. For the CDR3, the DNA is TGCGCCAGCAGCCAAGCTATCCAGGGGGCCACGGGTGAAGCTTTCTTT.

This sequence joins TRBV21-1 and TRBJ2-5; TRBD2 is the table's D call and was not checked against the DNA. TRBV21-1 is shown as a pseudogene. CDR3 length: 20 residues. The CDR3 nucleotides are TGTGCCAGCAGCAAAGTCTACAGGAGGGCCCCTTACCCTAAGGTGGAGACCCAGTACTTC. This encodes CASSKVYRRAPYPKVETQYF.

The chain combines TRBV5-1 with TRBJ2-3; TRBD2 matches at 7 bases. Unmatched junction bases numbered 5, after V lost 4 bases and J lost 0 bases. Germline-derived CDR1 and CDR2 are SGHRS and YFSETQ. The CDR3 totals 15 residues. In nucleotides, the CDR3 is TGCGCCAGCAGCGACCCTAGCGGAAGCACAGATACGCAGTATTTT. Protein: CASSDPSGSTDTQYF.

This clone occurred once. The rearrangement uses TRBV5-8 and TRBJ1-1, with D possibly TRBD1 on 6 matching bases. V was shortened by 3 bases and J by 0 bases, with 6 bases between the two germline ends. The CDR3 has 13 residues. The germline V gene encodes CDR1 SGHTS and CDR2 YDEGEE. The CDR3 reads CASSWTVNTEAFF. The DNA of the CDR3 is TGTGCCAGCAGCTGGACAGTGAACACTGAAGCTTTCTTT.

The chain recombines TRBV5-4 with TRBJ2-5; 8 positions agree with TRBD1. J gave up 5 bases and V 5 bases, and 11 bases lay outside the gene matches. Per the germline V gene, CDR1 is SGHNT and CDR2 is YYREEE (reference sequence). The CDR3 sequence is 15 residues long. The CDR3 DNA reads TGTGCCAGCAGGGGTCCGGGACAGGTAGGGGAGACCCAGTACTTC. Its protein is CASRGPGQVGETQYF.

The CDR3 sequence: CASSVDPSSYNEQFF. CDR3 DNA: TGTGCCAGCAGCGTCGACCCTAGCTCCTACAATGAGCAGTTCTTC. This chain joins TRBV11-2 and TRBJ2-1; D is undetermined. The CDR3 contains 15 residues. The V end lost 5 bases, the J end lost 0 bases, and 11 bases lay between the germline ends. From germline, CDR1 is SGHAT and CDR2 FQNNGV. Full variable domain (missing parts from reference TRBV11-2 and TRBJ2-1): EAGVAQSPRYKIIEKRQSVAFWCNPISGHATLYWYQQILGQGPKLLIQFQNNGVVDDSQLPKDRFSAERLKGVDSTLKIQPAKLEDSAVYLCASSVDPSSYNEQFFGPGTRLTVL.

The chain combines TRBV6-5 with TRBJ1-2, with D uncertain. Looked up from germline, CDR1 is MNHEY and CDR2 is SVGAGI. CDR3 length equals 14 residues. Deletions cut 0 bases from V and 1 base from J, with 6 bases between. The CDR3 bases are TGTGCCAGCAGTTACTCCCGGGATAACTATGGCTACACCTTC. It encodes CASSYSRDNYGYTF.

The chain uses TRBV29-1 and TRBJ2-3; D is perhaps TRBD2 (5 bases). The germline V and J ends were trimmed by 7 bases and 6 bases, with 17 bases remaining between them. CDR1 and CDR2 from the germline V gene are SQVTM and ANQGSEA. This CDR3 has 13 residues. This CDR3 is CSAPSGIADTQYF. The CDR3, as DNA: TGCAGCGCCCCCTCGGGGATCGCGGATACGCAGTATTTT.

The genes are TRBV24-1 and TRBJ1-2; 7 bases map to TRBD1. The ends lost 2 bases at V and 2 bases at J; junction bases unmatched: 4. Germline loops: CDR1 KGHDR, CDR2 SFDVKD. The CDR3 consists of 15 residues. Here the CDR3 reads CATSDSTTGNYGYTF. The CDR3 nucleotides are TGTGCCACCAGTGATTCGACGACAGGGAACTATGGCTACACCTTC.

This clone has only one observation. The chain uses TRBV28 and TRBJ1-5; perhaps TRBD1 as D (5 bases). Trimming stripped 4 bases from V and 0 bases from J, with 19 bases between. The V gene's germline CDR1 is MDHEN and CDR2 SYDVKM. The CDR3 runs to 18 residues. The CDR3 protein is CASSSPLGPGYSNQPQHF. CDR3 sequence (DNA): TGTGCCAGCAGTTCACCCCTCGGGCCAGGGTATAGCAATCAGCCCCAGCATTTT.

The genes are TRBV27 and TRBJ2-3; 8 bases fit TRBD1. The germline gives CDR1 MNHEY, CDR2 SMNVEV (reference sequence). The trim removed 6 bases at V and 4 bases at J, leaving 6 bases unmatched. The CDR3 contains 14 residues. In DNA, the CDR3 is TGTGCCAGCAGCCGGACAGGGCGTTCAGATACGCAGTATTTT. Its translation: CASSRTGRSDTQYF.

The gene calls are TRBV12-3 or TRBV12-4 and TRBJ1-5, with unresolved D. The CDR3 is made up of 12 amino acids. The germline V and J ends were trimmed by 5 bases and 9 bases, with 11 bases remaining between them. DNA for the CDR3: TGTGCCAGCAGTCTCTCTCTCGGGCCCCAGCATTTT. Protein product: CASSLSLGPQHF.

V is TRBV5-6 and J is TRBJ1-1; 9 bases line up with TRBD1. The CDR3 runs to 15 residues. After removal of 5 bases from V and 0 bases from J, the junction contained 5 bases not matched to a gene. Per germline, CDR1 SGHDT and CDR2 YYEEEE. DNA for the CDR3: TGTGCCAGCAGTTCCGGGACAGGGATGAACACTGAAGCTTTCTTT. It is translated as CASSSGTGMNTEAFF.

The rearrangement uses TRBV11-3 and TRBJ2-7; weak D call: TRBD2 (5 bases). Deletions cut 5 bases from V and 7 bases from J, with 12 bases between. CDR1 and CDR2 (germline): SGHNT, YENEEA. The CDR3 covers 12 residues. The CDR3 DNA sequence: TGTGCCAGCAGCACTAGGGTCTTGGAGCAGTACTTC. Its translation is CASSTRVLEQYF.

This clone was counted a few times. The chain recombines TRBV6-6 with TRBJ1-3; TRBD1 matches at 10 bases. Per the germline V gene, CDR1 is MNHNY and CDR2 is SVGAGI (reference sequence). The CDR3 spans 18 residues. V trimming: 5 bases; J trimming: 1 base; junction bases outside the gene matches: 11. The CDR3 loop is CASSRFAGTGVSGNTIYF. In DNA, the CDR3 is TGTGCCAGCAGTCGATTCGCCGGGACAGGGGTTTCTGGAAACACCATATATTTT.

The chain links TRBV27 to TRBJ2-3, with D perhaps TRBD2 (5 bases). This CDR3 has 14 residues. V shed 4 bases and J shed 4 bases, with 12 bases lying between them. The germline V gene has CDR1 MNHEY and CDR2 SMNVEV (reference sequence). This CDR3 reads CASSSPAGADTQYF. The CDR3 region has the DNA TGTGCCAGCAGTTCCCCCGCGGGTGCAGATACGCAGTATTTT.

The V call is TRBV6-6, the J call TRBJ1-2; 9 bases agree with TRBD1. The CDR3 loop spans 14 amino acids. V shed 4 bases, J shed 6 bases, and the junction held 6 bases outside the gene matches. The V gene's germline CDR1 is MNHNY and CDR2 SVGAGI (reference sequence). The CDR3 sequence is CASSSHRGQDGYTF. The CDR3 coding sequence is TGTGCCAGCAGTTCGCACAGGGGGCAAGATGGCTACACCTTC.

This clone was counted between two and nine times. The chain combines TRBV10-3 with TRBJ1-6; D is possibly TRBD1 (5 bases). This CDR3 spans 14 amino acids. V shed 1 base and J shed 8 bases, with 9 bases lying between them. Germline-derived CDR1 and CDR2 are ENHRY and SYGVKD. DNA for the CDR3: TGTGCCATCAGTGAGTTCACAGGTCATTCACCCCTCCACTTT. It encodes CAISEFTGHSPLHF.

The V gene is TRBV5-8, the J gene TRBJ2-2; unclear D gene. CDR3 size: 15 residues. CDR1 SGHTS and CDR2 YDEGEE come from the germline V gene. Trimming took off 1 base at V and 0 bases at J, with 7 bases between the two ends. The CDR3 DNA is TGTGCCAGCAGCTTGTACTACACGAACACCGGGGAGCTGTTTTTT. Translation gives CASSLYYTNTGELFF.

This CDR3 reads CASSPRDQGLNTEAFF. CDR3 DNA sequence: TGTGCCAGCAGCCCCCGCGACCAGGGGTTGAACACTGAAGCTTTCTTT. The chain has TRBV7-9 and TRBJ1-1; tentative D call: TRBD1 (6 bases). The CDR3 extends over 16 amino acids. Germline-derived CDR1 and CDR2 are SEHNR and FQNEAQ (reference sequence). V shed 5 bases and J shed 0 bases, with 16 bases lying between them.

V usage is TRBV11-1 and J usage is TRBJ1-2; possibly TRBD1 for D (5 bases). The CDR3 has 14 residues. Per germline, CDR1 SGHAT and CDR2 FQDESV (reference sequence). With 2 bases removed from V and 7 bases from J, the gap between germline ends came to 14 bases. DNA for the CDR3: TGTGCCAGCAGCTTACAACCAGGGCGGGGTGGCTACACCTTC. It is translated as CASSLQPGRGGYTF.

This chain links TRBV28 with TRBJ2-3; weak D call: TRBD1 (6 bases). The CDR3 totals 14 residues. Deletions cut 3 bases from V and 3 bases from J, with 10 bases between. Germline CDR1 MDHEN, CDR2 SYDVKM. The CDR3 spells CASSFWTVTDTQYF. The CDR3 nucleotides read TGTGCCAGCAGTTTTTGGACAGTGACAGATACGCAGTATTTT.

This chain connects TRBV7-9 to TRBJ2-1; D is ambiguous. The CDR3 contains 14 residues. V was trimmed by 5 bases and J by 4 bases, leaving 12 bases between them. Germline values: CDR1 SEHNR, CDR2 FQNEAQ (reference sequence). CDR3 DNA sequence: TGTGCCAGCAGCAACCAGGCACAATACAATGAGCAGTTCTTC. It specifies CASSNQAQYNEQFF.